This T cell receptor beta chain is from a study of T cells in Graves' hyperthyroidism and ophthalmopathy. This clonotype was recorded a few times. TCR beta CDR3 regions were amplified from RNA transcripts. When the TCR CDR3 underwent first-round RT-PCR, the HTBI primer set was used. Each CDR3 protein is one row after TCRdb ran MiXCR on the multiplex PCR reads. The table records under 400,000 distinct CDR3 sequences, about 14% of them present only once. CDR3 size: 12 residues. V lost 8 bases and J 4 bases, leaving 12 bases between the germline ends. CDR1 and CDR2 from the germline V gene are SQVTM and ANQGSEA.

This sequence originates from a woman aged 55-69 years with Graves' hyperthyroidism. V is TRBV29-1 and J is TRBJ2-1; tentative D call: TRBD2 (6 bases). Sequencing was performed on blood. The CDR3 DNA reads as TGCAGCACCGGGACTTCGTACAATGAGCAGTTCTTC. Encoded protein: CSTGTSYNEQFF.